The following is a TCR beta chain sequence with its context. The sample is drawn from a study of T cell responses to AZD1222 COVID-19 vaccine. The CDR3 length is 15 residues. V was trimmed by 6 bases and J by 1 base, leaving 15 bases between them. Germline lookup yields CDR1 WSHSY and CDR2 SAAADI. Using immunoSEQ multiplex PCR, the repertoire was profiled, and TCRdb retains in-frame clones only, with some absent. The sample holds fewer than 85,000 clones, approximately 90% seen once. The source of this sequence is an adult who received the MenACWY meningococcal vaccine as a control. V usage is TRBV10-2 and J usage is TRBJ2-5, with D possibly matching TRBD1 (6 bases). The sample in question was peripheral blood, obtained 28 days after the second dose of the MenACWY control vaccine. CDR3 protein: CASRDSGVGQETQYF. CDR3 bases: TGCGCCAGCAGGGACAGTGGAGTAGGCCAAGAGACCCAGTACTTC.